This TCR beta chain was identified in a study of CD8+ T cells in alopecia areata. Treatment given: oral pan-JAK inhibitor, 5-10 mg twice daily. The authors extracted RNA and reverse transcribed it into cDNA as the sequencing template. Produced via immunoSEQ multiplex PCR; TCRdb's table is partial and in-frame only. Here the sample spans 120,000 or so clones, over 55% being singletons. Trimming removed 11 bases at V and 2 bases at J, with 21 bases between. CDR1 SEHNR and CDR2 FQNEAQ come from the germline V gene (reference sequence). The CDR3 sequence is 15 residues long. The gene calls are TRBV7-9 and TRBJ1-2, with a possible D match to TRBD1 (5 bases). The source is a human donor with alopecia areata. The sequences come from CD4+ T cells sorted from blood, collected at week 4, from a patient treated with tofacitinib. The CDR3 is CARGGRDAHNYGYTF. The CDR3 DNA is TGTGCCCGCGGGGGTCGGGATGCGCACAACTATGGCTACACCTTC.